The present TCR beta chain was sequenced within a study of T cell responses to AZD1222 COVID-19 vaccine. This clone showed up just once. As yet, its antigen is unknown. Some clones are missing from TCRdb's copy, which holds only in-frame ones; the method was immunoSEQ multiplex PCR. The repertoire holds tens of thousands of clones, more than 80% seen once, with just under 2% in the top ten. Germline values: CDR1 SGHTS, CDR2 YDEGEE. The V end lost 4 bases, the J end lost 4 bases, and 11 bases lay between the germline ends. The CDR3 has 14 amino acids. General observations from the study: Two AZD1222 administrations were followed by greater Spike-specific TCR breadth and depth. Nearly half of unique spike-specific TCRs reportedly avoided B.1.351 and B.1.1.7 mutated regions. Clonal diversity was possibly underestimated; the donors were predominantly white British and more often female.

Sequenced here: peripheral blood, sampled on day 0 of AZD1222 vaccination. This clonotype was obtained from an adult in good health. V usage is TRBV5-8 and J usage is TRBJ1-4; no firm D call. The DNA for the CDR3 is TGTGCCAGCAGCCAAGACGGAAATAATGAAAAACTGTTTTTT. Its translation: CASSQDGNNEKLFF.